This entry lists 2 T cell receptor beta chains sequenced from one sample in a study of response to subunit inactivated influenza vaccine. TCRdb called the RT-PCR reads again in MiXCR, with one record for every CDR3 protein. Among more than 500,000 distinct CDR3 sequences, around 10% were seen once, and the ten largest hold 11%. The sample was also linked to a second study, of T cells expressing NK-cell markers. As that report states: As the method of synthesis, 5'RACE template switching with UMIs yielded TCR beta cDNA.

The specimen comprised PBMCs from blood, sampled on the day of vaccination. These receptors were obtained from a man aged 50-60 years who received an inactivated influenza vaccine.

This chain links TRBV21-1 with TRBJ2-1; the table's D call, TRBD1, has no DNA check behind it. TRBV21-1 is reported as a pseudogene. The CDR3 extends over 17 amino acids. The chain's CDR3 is CASSKVVGTGDLNEQFF. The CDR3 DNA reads TGTGCCAGCAGCAAAGTGGTCGGGACAGGGGATTTAAATGAGCAGTTCTTC.

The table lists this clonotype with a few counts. The CDR3 region is CASSEDRVETQYF. For the CDR3, the DNA is TGTGCCAGCAGCGAGGACAGGGTTGAGACCCAGTACTTC. The chain is built from TRBV2 and TRBJ2-5, with 8 bases lining up with TRBD1. The CDR3 has 13 amino acids. CDR1 and CDR2 from the germline V gene are SNHLY and FYNNEI. With V trimmed by 6 bases and J by 5 bases, 5 bases remained unmatched.